Listed here are 17 T cell receptor beta chains from one sample, sequenced in a study of vaccination effects on CD4 cells after COVID-19. TCRdb's table, derived via immunoSEQ multiplex PCR, lists solely in-frame clones and lacks some. The sample yields under 85,000 clones, about 74% seen once. Within the ViraFEST assay, antigen-specific CD4+ T cells underwent expansion with viral peptide pools prior to sequencing. The authors isolated CD4+ T cells after ten to eleven days of culture. Their recognized antigens are unknown. The material was CD4+ T cells from PBMCs cultured with HCoV-229E spike peptides, obtained before COVID-19 vaccination. These receptors originate from a human donor who received a COVID-19 vaccine.

The chain links TRBV4-1 to TRBJ1-4; TRBD1 aligns across 7 bases. J lost 5 bases, V lost 4 bases, and 10 bases had no gene match. The CDR3 covers 16 residues. The germline V gene has CDR1 MGHRA and CDR2 YSYEKL. The CDR3 coding sequence is TGCGCCAGCAGCCCGCTTCCGGACAGGCCGAATGAAAAACTGTTTTTT. Protein sequence: CASSPLPDRPNEKLFF.

The chain joins TRBV11-3 to TRBJ2-2; D not resolved. This CDR3 comprises 14 residues. V lost 0 bases, J lost 4 bases, and 6 bases lay in between. Germline CDR1 SGHNT, CDR2 YENEEA. CDR3 amino acids: CASSLDPITGELFF. DNA of the CDR3: TGTGCCAGCAGCTTAGATCCTATCACCGGGGAGCTGTTTTTT.

The gene calls are TRBV3-1 (or the pseudogene TRBV3-2) and TRBJ1-2; 10 bases line up with TRBD1. CDR1 and CDR2 (germline): LGHDT, YNNKEL (reference sequence). The CDR3 sequence is 15 residues long. V was clipped by 2 bases and J by 3 bases; unmatched bases: 3. In DNA form, the CDR3 reads TGTGCCAGCAGCCAATGGGGGACAGGGGACTATGGCTACACCTTC. Translating it yields CASSQWGTGDYGYTF.

The V call is TRBV5-1, the J call TRBJ1-4; D gene ambiguous. CDR3 length equals 14 residues. Germline loops: CDR1 SGHRS, CDR2 YFSETQ. The V end was cut by 5 bases, the J end by 7 bases, with 15 bases between. The CDR3 loop is CASRLGEVGEKLFF. In nucleotides, the CDR3 is TGCGCCAGCAGGCTTGGGGAAGTGGGTGAAAAACTGTTTTTT.

The gene calls are TRBV5-4 and TRBJ1-6; 7 nucleotides match TRBD1. Trimming removed 3 bases from V and 9 bases from J; junction bases left unmatched: 9. The germline V gene has CDR1 SGHNT and CDR2 YYREEE (reference sequence). The CDR3 runs to 15 residues. The CDR3 DNA reads as TGTGCCAGCAGCTCACAGGGGAAGGATTTTTCACCCCTCCACTTT. Its protein product is CASSSQGKDFSPLHF.

This clone was detected once. The chain links TRBV9 to TRBJ2-1, with no clear D. The CDR3 is 15 residues long. CDR1 and CDR2 from the germline V gene are SGDLS and YYNGEE. The V end was cut by 3 bases, the J end by 3 bases, with 13 bases between. CDR3 in amino acids: CASSEPRANYNEQFF. The CDR3 DNA is TGTGCCAGCAGCGAGCCTAGGGCCAACTACAATGAGCAGTTCTTC. Combining the CDR3 with reference TRBV9 and TRBJ2-1 gives the whole variable domain DSGVTQTPKHLITATGQRVTLRCSPRSGDLSVYWYQQSLDQGLQFLIQYYNGEERAKGNILERFSAQQFPDLHSELNLSSLELGDSALYFCASSEPRANYNEQFFGPGTRLTVL.

This clone was detected a few times. This chain links TRBV29-1 with TRBJ2-5, with D perhaps matching TRBD1 (5 bases). Germline CDR1 SQVTM, CDR2 ANQGSEA. Deletions cut 6 bases from V and 0 bases from J, with 17 bases between. This CDR3 is 15 amino acids long. The CDR3 reads CSVPAIDRDQETQYF. CDR3 in DNA: TGCAGCGTCCCGGCTATCGACAGAGACCAAGAGACCCAGTACTTC.

CDR3 nucleotide sequence: TGTGCCATCAGAGGGGACAGGGGATCCGACAATGAGCAGTTCTTC. Translated, it gives CAIRGDRGSDNEQFF. The chain joins TRBV10-3 to TRBJ2-1; 10 bases fit TRBD1. The CDR3 length is 15 residues. CDR1 and CDR2 (germline): ENHRY, SYGVKD. The V segment lost 6 bases and the J segment 5 bases; nucleotides outside the gene matches: 7.

The chain uses TRBV27 and TRBJ2-2, with no clear D. The CDR3 totals 14 residues. The V and J ends lost 3 bases and 1 base respectively, with 6 bases between them. Germline V lookup: CDR1 MNHEY, CDR2 SMNVEV (reference sequence). The CDR3 nucleotides are TGTGCCAGCAGTTTGAACAGGAACACCGGGGAGCTGTTTTTT. The encoded protein is CASSLNRNTGELFF.

The chain couples TRBV25-1 to TRBJ1-3, with 7 positions matching TRBD1. The CDR3 length is 14 residues. V lost 7 bases to trimming and J lost 3 bases; unmatched junction nucleotides: 6. CDR1 is MGHDK, CDR2 SYGVNS, per germline. In DNA, the CDR3 is TGTGCCAGCACCTCGACAGGGCGTGGAAACACCATATATTTT. The encoded protein is CASTSTGRGNTIYF.

This chain joins TRBV27 and TRBJ1-1, with D possibly being TRBD1 (6 bases). Trimming shortened V by 2 bases and J by 0 bases, and 7 bases separated the two germline ends. CDR1 and CDR2 (germline): MNHEY, SMNVEV (reference sequence). The CDR3 has 14 residues. CDR3 coding DNA: TGTGCCAGCAGTTTAGGGGGCCTGAACACTGAAGCTTTCTTT. This translates into CASSLGGLNTEAFF.

V gene TRBV3-1 (or the pseudogene TRBV3-2) combines with J gene TRBJ2-4, with D possibly matching TRBD2 (5 bases). Looked up from germline, CDR1 is LGHDT and CDR2 is YNNKEL (reference sequence). CDR3 length: 15 residues. The ends were cut back, 0 bases at V and 5 bases at J, with 11 bases in the middle. The CDR3 nucleotides read TGTGCCAGCAGCCAAGAGAGGGCCTTAGAAAACATTCAGTACTTC. This sequence encodes CASSQERALENIQYF.

The chain has TRBV6-1 and TRBJ1-2; 7 bases line up with TRBD1. Trimming at V came to 3 bases and at J to 8 bases, leaving 9 bases not matched to a gene. The CDR3 covers 14 residues. Germline CDR1 reads MNHNS; CDR2 reads SASEGT. The CDR3 spells CASSESDRVAGYTF. CDR3 nucleotides: TGTGCCAGCAGTGAGTCTGACAGGGTGGCCGGCTACACCTTC.

This chain uses TRBV5-1 with TRBJ1-2; 7 bases align to TRBD1. This CDR3 is built from 16 residues. V trimming: 5 bases; J trimming: 1 base; junction bases outside the gene matches: 11. Germline values: CDR1 SGHRS, CDR2 YFSETQ. The CDR3 coding sequence is TGCGCCAGCAGTCTATACGGGACAGAGATTAACTATGGCTACACCTTC. Translation gives CASSLYGTEINYGYTF.

This clone has more than one count but fewer than ten. The V and J genes are TRBV6-5 and TRBJ2-1; 7 bases line up with TRBD2. V lost 4 bases, J lost 4 bases, and 1 base stayed unmatched. Germline CDR1 reads MNHEY; CDR2 reads SVGAGI. This CDR3 has 13 amino acids. The CDR3 nucleotides are TGTGCCAGCAGTTTAGCGGGTTACAATGAGCAGTTCTTC. Translation: CASSLAGYNEQFF.

This clone was detected once. The J gene is TRBJ2-5, the V gene TRBV2; D might be TRBD1 or TRBD2, each matching 5 bases. The CDR3 spans 13 residues. The ends were cut back, 7 bases at V and 2 bases at J, with 11 bases in the middle. Germline CDR1 and CDR2: SNHLY and FYNNEI. The CDR3 DNA reads as TGTGCCAGCAAAGGGACGGAACAAGAGACCCAGTACTTC. Translating gives CASKGTEQETQYF.

V is TRBV3-1 (or the pseudogene TRBV3-2) and J is TRBJ2-3; D is perhaps TRBD1 (6 bases). Trimming shortened V by 8 bases and J by 2 bases, and 11 bases separated the two germline ends. The CDR3 extends over 13 amino acids. Germline values: CDR1 LGHDT, CDR2 YNNKEL (reference sequence). CDR3 amino acids: CASRRTATDTQYF. The DNA for the CDR3 is TGTGCCAGCCGACGGACAGCCACAGATACGCAGTATTTT.